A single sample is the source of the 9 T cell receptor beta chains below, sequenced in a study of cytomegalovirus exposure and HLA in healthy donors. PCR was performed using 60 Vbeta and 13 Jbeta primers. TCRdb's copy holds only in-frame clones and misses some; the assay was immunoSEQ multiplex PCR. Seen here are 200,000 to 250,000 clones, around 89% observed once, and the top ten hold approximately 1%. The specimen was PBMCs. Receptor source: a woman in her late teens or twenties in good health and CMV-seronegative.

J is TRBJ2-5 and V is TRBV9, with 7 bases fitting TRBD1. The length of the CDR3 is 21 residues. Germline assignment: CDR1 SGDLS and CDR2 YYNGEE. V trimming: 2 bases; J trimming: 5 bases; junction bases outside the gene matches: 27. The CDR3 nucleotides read TGTGCCAGCAGCGTGCCCCCGCCGGACAGGTCTCCACCCCTGGAGGAGGAGACCCAGTACTTC. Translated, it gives CASSVPPPDRSPPLEEETQYF.

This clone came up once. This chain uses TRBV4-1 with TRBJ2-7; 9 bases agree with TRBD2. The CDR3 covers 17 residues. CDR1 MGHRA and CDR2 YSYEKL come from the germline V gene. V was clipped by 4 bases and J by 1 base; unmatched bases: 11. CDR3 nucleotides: TGCGCCAGCAGCCGGGATCTTGGGGCGGGAGGGTCCTACGAGCAGTACTTC. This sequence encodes CASSRDLGAGGSYEQYF.

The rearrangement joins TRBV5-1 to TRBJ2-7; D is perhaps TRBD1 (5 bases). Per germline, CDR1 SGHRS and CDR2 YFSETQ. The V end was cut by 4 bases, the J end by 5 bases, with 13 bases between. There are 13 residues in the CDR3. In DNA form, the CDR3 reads TGCGCCAGCAGCGACGGGCTAGGGGACGAGCAGTACTTC. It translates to CASSDGLGDEQYF.

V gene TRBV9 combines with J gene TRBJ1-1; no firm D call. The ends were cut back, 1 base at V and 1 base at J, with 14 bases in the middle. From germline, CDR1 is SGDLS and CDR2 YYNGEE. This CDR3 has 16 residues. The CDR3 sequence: CASSVPTRRENTEAFF. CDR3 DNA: TGTGCCAGCAGCGTACCTACTCGGAGGGAGAACACTGAAGCTTTCTTT.

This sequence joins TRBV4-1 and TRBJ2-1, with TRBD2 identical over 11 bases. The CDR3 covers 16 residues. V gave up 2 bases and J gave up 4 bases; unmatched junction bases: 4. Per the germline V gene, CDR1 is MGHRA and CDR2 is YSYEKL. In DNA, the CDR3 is TGCGCCAGCAGCCAACACACTAGCGGGAGATACAATGAGCAGTTCTTC. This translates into CASSQHTSGRYNEQFF.

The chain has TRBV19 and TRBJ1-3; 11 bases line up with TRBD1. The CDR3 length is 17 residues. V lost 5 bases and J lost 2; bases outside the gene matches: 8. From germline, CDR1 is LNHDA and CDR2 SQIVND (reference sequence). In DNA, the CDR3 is TGTGCCAGTAGTTCCCTGGGGACAGGGGGAACTGGAAACACCATATATTTT. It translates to CASSSLGTGGTGNTIYF.

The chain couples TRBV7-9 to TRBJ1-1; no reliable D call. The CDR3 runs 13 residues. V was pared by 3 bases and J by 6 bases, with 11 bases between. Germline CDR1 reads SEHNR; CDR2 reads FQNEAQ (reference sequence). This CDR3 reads CASSFPVSPEAFF. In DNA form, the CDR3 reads TGTGCCAGCAGCTTTCCGGTTAGCCCTGAAGCTTTCTTT.

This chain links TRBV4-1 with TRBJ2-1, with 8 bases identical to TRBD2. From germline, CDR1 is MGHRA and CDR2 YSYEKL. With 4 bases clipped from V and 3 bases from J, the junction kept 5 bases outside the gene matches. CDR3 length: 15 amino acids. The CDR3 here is CASSPLAGVYNEQFF. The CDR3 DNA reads TGCGCCAGCAGCCCGCTAGCGGGCGTCTACAATGAGCAGTTCTTC.

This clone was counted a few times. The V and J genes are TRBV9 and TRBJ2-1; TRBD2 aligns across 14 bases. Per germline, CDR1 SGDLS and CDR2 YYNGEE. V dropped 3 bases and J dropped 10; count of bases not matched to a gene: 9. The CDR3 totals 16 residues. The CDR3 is CASSAPGLAGVTEQFF. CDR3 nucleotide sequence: TGTGCCAGCAGCGCCCCGGGACTAGCGGGAGTAACCGAGCAGTTCTTC.